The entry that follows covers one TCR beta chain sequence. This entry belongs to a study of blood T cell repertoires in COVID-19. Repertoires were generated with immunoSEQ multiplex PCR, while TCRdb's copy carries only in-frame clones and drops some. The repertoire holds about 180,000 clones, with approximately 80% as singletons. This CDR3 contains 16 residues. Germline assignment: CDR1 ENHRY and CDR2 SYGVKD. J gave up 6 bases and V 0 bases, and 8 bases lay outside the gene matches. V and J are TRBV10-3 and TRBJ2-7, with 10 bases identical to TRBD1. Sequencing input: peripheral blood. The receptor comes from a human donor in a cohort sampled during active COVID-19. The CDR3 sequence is CAISESGGQGPLEQYF. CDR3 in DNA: TGTGCCATCAGTGAGTCGGGGGGACAGGGGCCCCTCGAGCAGTACTTC.